This T cell receptor (beta chain) was recorded in a study of early T cells in non-severe SARS-CoV-2 infection (TCRdb year 2021). Turning to the overall study: TCR sequencing used bulk RNA from unsorted whole blood, so alpha and beta chains could not be paired.

Library prep was done by 5' RACE. The run used a NextSeq 500. The TCR library protocol attached unique molecular identifiers to individual cDNA molecules to correct for sequencing error and PCR bias. Both TCR alpha and beta chains were sequenced, and tight co-correlation was observed between alpha and beta sequence abundances in each sample. The original methods were these. Decombinator V4 was used to annotate the V gene, J gene and CDR3 of the TCR sequences. TCRs were defined as expanded if a significant change between any two time points was detected under a Poisson model with p below 0.0001. Abundances of TCRs were expressed as counts per million after normalisation to the total number of TCRs sequenced in each sample. MAIT TCRs were defined by TRAV1-2 paired with TRAJ12, TRAJ20 or TRAJ33, and iNKT TCRs by TRAV10 paired with TRAJ18. VDJdb, accessed 1 November 2021, was searched for CMV, EBV and SARS-CoV-2 annotated TCRs, excluding TCRs annotated for multiple antigens. TCRdb redid the processing of the public reads, applying fastp at Q25 and MiXCR, and retained in-frame beta chains. Each entry is one CDR3 protein sequence, shown with its most common DNA and genes. The V and J calls follow TCRdb's processing rather than the paper's. The table for this sample lists around 79,000 distinct CDR3 sequences; over 9% of them were counted only once. In total, the top ten clones hold about 12% of the sample.

This clonotype came up a few times. The specificity of this receptor is unknown. Base qualities are missing; no much larger clone stands one base away. Set within a cohort of healthcare workers in London, UK, this nested case-control study involved weekly PCR testing of nasopharyngeal swabs along with blood sampling. Healthcare workers were enrolled in the week of the UK lockdown, from 23 to 31 March 2020, and were followed every week for up to roughly 15 weeks. Via the germline V gene (reference sequence), CDR1 is MNHEY and CDR2 SMNVEV. Compared with germline, V lacks 3 bases and J lacks 7 bases; bases without a gene match: 6. The CDR3 numbers 15 residues from cysteine through phenylalanine. This entry keeps only the CDR3 DNA: 45 bases, framed from base 1. What the work shows at the level of the full study, not this receptor alone: VDJdb matching was skewed toward anti-spike CD8 responses and likely underestimated virus-specific expansions, missing private and CD4 specificities.

The source of this sequence is an adult who was a healthcare worker with PCR-confirmed SARS-CoV-2 infection or an uninfected control (not recorded which). The chain joins TRBV27 to TRBJ1-6, and 7 bases in between align with TRBD1. The specimen comprised whole blood, sampled at baseline. The bases are TGTGCCAGCAGTTTCTCCGGGACAGACAATTCACCCCTCCACTTT. This encodes CASSFSGTDNSPLHF.